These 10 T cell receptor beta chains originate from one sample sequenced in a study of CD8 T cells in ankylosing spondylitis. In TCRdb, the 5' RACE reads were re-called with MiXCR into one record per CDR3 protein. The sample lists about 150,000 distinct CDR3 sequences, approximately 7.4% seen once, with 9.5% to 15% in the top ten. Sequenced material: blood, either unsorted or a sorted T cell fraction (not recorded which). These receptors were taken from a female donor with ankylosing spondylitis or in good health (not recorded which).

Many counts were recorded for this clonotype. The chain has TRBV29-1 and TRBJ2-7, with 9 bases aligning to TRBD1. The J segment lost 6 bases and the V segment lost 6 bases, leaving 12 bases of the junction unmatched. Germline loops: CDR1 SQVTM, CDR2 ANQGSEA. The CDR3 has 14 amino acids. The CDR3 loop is CSVKDRDRVGEQYF. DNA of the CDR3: TGCAGCGTCAAGGACCGGGACAGGGTAGGCGAGCAGTACTTC.

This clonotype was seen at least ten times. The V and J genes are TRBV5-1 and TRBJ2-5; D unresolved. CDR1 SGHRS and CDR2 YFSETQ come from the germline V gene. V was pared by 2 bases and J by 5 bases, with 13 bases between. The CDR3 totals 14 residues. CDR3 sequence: CASSFSGVRETQYF. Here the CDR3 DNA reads TGCGCCAGCAGCTTCTCTGGGGTTCGGGAGACCCAGTACTTC.

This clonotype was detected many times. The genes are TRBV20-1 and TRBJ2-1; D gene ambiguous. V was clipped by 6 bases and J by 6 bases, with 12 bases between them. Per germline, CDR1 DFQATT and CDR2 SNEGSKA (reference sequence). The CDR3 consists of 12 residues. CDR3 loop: CSATWSANEQFF. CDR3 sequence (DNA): TGCAGTGCAACCTGGAGCGCCAATGAGCAGTTCTTC.

Written as DNA, the CDR3 is TGTGCCAGCAGCATTACGGGGGCCGGCACAGATACGCAGTATTTT. Its translation is CASSITGAGTDTQYF. This chain links TRBV6-2 or TRBV6-3 with TRBJ2-3; D might be TRBD1 or TRBD2, each matching 6 bases. Germline V CDR1 and CDR2: MNHEY, SVGEGT. The CDR3 consists of 15 residues. With 6 bases removed from V and 1 base from J, the gap between germline ends came to 14 bases.

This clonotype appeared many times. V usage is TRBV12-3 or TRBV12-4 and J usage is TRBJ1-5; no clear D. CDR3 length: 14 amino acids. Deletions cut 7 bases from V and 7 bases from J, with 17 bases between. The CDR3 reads CASTPLLGRQPQHF. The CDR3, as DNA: TGTGCCAGCACCCCACTTCTTGGCAGACAGCCCCAGCATTTT.

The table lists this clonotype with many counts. CDR3 region: CSEAGTYSTDTQYF. CDR3 coding DNA: TGCAGCGAGGCCGGGACATATAGCACAGATACGCAGTATTTT. The chain is built from TRBV29-1 and TRBJ2-3, with D possibly TRBD1 on 6 matching bases. The V gene lost 7 bases and the J gene lost 0 bases, with 14 bases spanning the gap. Per germline, CDR1 SQVTM and CDR2 ANQGSEA. This CDR3 region has 14 residues.

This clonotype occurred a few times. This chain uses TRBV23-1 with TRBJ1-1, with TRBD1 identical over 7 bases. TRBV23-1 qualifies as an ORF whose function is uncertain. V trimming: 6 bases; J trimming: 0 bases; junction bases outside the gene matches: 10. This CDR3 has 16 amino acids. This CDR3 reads CASSPRAGGLNTEAFF. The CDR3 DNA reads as TGCGCCAGCAGCCCCAGGGCAGGGGGGTTGAACACTGAAGCTTTCTTT.

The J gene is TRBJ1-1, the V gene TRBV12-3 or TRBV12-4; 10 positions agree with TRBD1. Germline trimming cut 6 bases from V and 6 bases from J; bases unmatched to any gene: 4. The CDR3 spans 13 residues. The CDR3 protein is CASSMGQGSEAFF. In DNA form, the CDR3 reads TGTGCCAGCAGCATGGGACAGGGGTCTGAAGCTTTCTTT.

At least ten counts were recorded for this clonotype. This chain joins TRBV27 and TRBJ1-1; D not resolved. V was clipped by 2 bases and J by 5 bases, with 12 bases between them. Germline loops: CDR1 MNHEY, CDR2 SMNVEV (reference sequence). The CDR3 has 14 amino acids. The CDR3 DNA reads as TGTGCCAGCAGTTTAGCAGCAGGTTTAACTGAAGCTTTCTTT. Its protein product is CASSLAAGLTEAFF.

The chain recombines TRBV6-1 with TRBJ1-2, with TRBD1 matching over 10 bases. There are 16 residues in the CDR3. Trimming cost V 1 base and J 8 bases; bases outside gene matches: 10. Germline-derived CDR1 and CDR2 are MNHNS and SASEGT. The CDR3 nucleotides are TGTGCCAGCAGTGAAGGAGGGACAGGGGAAGGCAGGGGCTACACCTTC. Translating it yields CASSEGGTGEGRGYTF.